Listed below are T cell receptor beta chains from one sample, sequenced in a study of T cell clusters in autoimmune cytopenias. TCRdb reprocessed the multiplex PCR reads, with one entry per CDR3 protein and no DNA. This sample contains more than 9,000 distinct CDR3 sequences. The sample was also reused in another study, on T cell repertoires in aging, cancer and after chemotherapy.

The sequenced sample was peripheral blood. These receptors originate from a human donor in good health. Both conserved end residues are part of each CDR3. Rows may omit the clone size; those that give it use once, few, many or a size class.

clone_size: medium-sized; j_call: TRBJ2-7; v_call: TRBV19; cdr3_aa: CASSEAGGYEQYF
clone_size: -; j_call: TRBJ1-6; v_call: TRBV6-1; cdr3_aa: CASTILYSPLHF
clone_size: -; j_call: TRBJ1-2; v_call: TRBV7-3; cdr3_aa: CASSYSTGNYGYTF
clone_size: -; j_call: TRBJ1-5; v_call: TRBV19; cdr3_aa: CASSIPRDRDYSNQPQHF
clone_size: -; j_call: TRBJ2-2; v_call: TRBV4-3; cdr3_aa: CASSPGQWANTGELFF
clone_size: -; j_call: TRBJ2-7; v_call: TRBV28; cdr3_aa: CASSAITYEQYF
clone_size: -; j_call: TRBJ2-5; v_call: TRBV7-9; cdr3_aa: CASSQDRGGQETQYF
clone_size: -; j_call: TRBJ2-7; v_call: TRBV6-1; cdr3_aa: CASSTIGTGQHEQYF
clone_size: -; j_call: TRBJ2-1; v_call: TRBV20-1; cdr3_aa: CSAFTSGGTNEQFF
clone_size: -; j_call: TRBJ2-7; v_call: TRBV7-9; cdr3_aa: CASSISPLYEQYF